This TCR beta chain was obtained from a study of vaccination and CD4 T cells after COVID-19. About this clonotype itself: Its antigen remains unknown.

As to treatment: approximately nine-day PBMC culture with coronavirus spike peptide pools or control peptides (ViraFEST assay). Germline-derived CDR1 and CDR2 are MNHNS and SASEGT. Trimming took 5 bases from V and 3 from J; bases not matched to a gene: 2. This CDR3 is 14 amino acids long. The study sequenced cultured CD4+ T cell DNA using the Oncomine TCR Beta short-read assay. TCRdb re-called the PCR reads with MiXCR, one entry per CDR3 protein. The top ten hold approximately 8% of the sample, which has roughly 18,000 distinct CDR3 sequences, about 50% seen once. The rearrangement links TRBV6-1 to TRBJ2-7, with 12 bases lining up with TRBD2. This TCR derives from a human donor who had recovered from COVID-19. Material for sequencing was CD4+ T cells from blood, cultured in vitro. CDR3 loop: CASSRLAGVYEQYF. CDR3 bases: TGTGCCAGCAGTCGACTAGCGGGAGTCTACGAGCAGTACTTC.